The 17 T cell receptor beta chains below all came from one sample that was sequenced in a study of Graves' ophthalmopathy and Graves' hyperthyroidism. Beta-chain TCR CDR3 regions were amplified from RNA transcripts. Following a first-round RT-PCR that used HTBI primers, a second-round multiplex PCR was carried out. From the multiplex PCR reads, TCRdb called clonotypes with MiXCR, one entry per CDR3 protein. The sample carries about 590,000 distinct CDR3 sequences, roughly 39% recorded once. Material for sequencing was peripheral blood or thyroid tissue (not recorded which). These receptors were taken from an adult man with Graves' hyperthyroidism.

This clonotype showed up many times. This sequence joins TRBV12-3 or TRBV12-4 and TRBJ2-5; D not certain. The V end lost 5 bases, the J end lost 4 bases, and 14 bases lay between the germline ends. CDR3 length: 14 amino acids. In DNA, the CDR3 is TGTGCCAGCAGTCCTGGCGCGGTAGGAGAGACCCAGTACTTC. Its translation is CASSPGAVGETQYF.

This clonotype occurred many times. This chain uses TRBV20-1 with TRBJ1-1, with D possibly matching TRBD1 (6 bases). The CDR3 totals 15 residues. Trimming cost V 0 bases and J 1 base, with 12 bases left between them. CDR1 is DFQATT and CDR2 is SNEGSKA in the germline V gene (reference sequence). The DNA of the CDR3 is TGCAGTGCTAGAGATAAGGGACACACGAACACTGAAGCTTTCTTT. It specifies CSARDKGHTNTEAFF.

In this sample, this clonotype turned up a few times. V and J are TRBV6-5 and TRBJ2-5; possibly TRBD2 for D (7 bases). The V end was cut by 4 bases, the J end by 7 bases, with 16 bases between. The CDR3 has 14 residues. Looked up from germline, CDR1 is MNHEY and CDR2 is SVGAGI. The CDR3 region is CASSLGGGRGTQYF. DNA of the CDR3: TGTGCCAGCAGTTTGGGGGGGGGCCGAGGGACCCAGTACTTC.

The chain carries TRBV29-1 and TRBJ1-1; perhaps TRBD1 as D (5 bases). The CDR3 has 10 amino acids. In germline, CDR1 is SQVTM, CDR2 ANQGSEA. Deletions cut 3 bases from V and 7 bases from J, with 6 bases between. The CDR3 is CSVDGGEAFF. In DNA form, the CDR3 reads TGCAGCGTTGACGGGGGTGAAGCTTTCTTT.

This clonotype was found a few times. This chain links TRBV20-1 with TRBJ1-1; 8 nucleotides agree with TRBD1. V was pared by 7 bases and J by 5 bases, with 9 bases of the junction left unmatched. The CDR3 contains 13 residues. Germline CDR1 is DFQATT and CDR2 is SNEGSKA (reference sequence). DNA for the CDR3: TGCAGTGGTCAAACAGGGGGTGGGACTGAAGCTTTCTTT. This gives the protein CSGQTGGGTEAFF.

This clonotype was counted ten times or more. The V call is TRBV28, the J call TRBJ1-2; 8 bases fit TRBD1. CDR1 is MDHEN, CDR2 SYDVKM, per germline. The CDR3 has 14 residues. V gave up 4 bases and J gave up 5 bases; unmatched junction bases: 6. The CDR3 sequence is CASSWGQVSYGYTF. The CDR3 region has the DNA TGTGCCAGCAGTTGGGGACAGGTCTCATATGGCTACACCTTC.

This clonotype was recorded a few times. V and J are TRBV28 and TRBJ1-2; TRBD1 is a possible D gene (6 bases). Germline lookup yields CDR1 MDHEN and CDR2 SYDVKM. This CDR3 is 12 amino acids long. V gave up 5 bases and J gave up 5 bases, with 9 bases separating them. In DNA, the CDR3 is TGTGCCAGCAGTGTGGACAGATATGGCTACACCTTC. This encodes CASSVDRYGYTF.

The chain has TRBV29-1 and TRBJ1-5; TRBD1 matches at 7 bases. The CDR3 loop spans 14 amino acids. Germline trimming cut 4 bases from V and 6 bases from J; bases unmatched to any gene: 9. The germline V gene has CDR1 SQVTM and CDR2 ANQGSEA. The CDR3 is CSVGPGQRGQPQHF. The DNA for the CDR3 is TGCAGCGTTGGGCCGGGACAGAGGGGTCAGCCCCAGCATTTT.

V usage is TRBV10-3 and J usage is TRBJ2-7, with 9 nucleotides matching TRBD1. The V and J ends lost 2 bases and 4 bases, in that order; junction bases with no gene match: 9. The V gene's germline CDR1 is ENHRY and CDR2 SYGVKD. This CDR3 is 16 amino acids long. The CDR3 sequence is CAISEPSRDRVYEQYF. DNA for the CDR3: TGTGCCATCAGTGAGCCCTCCCGGGACAGGGTTTACGAGCAGTACTTC.

This clonotype turned up a few times. The chain couples TRBV7-2 to TRBJ1-2, with D perhaps matching TRBD1 (5 bases). This CDR3 has 12 amino acids. Deletions cut 6 bases from V and 10 bases from J, with 15 bases between. Looked up from germline, CDR1 is SGHTA and CDR2 is FQGNSA. The DNA of the CDR3 is TGTGCCAGCAGTAGGGACTCCCAAGCCTACACCTTC. Encoded protein: CASSRDSQAYTF.

The chain is built from TRBV10-3 and TRBJ2-7; 7 bases line up with TRBD2. The CDR3 sequence is 13 residues long. Germline V gives CDR1 ENHRY, CDR2 SYGVKD. Unmatched junction bases numbered 4, after V lost 1 base and J lost 7 bases. The CDR3 sequence: CAISELTSSEQYF. The CDR3 DNA follows: TGTGCCATCAGTGAGTTGACTAGCTCGGAGCAGTACTTC.

The chain joins TRBV29-1 to TRBJ1-4; the D is unclear. Deletions cut 4 bases from V and 3 bases from J, with 12 bases between. Per germline, CDR1 SQVTM and CDR2 ANQGSEA. This CDR3 is 14 amino acids long. CDR3 sequence (DNA): TGCAGCGTTGGGTCCGGAAGTGCTAATGAAAAACTGTTTTTT. Protein sequence: CSVGSGSANEKLFF.

This clonotype was detected many times. The J gene is TRBJ2-7, the V gene TRBV20-1; D is undetermined. Germline V CDR1 and CDR2: DFQATT, SNEGSKA (reference sequence). Trimming pared 0 bases from V and 4 bases from J, leaving 4 bases between. The CDR3 has 11 amino acids. CDR3 protein: CSARDVYEQYF. The CDR3 nucleotides are TGCAGTGCTAGAGATGTTTACGAGCAGTACTTC.

As for this clonotype: At one of its ends the junction is not consistent with the germline gene, which may arise from a read error. This rearrangement joins TRBV10-3 to TRBJ1-5, with TRBD1 identical over 11 bases. The length of the CDR3 is 16 residues. The germline CDR1 and CDR2 sequences are ENHRY and SYGVKD. The CDR3 here is CASSDAGQGAGQPQHF. CDR3 coding DNA: TGTGCCAGCAGTGACGCTGGACAGGGGGCAGGGCAGCCCCAGCATTTT.

The rearrangement uses TRBV20-1 and TRBJ1-6; no clear D gene. V gave up 3 bases and J gave up 7 bases, with 13 bases separating them. This CDR3 has 14 amino acids. In germline, CDR1 is DFQATT, CDR2 SNEGSKA (reference sequence). The CDR3 region has the DNA TGCAGTGCTAGGACGGGGTTGTCAAATTCACCCCTCCACTTT. Protein: CSARTGLSNSPLHF.

The sample holds a few counts of this clonotype. V is TRBV6-5 and J is TRBJ1-1, with 7 bases fitting TRBD1. The CDR3 contains 14 residues. The V gene's germline CDR1 is MNHEY and CDR2 SVGAGI. V lost 6 bases, J lost 0 bases, and 4 bases stayed unmatched. The CDR3 bases are TGTGCCAGCAGAAAACAGGGGATGAACACTGAAGCTTTCTTT. Translation gives CASRKQGMNTEAFF.

The chain couples TRBV7-9 to TRBJ2-7, with 10 bases matching TRBD1. TRBJ2-5 explains the end of the DNA better; the J call may be wrong. This CDR3 spans 16 amino acids. Per germline, CDR1 SEHNR and CDR2 FQNEAQ (reference sequence). The CDR3, as DNA: TGTGCCAGCAGCTTATGGGGACAGGGGCAGGCGGTGACCCAGTACTTC. It codes for CASSLWGQGQAVTQYF.